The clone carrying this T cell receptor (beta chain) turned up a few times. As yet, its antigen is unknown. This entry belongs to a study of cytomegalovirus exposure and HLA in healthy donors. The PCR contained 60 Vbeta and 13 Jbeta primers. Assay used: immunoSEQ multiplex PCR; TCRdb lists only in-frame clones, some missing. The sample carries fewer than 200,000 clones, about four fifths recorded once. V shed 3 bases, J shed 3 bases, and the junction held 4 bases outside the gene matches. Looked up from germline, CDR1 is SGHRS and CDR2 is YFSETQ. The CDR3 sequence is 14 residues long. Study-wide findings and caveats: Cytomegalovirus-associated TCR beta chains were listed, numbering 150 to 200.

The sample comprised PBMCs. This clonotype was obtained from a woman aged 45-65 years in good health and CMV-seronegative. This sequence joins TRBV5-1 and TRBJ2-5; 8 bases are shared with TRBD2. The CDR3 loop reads CASSSGTSKETQYF. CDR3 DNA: TGCGCCAGCAGCTCCGGGACTAGTAAAGAGACCCAGTACTTC.